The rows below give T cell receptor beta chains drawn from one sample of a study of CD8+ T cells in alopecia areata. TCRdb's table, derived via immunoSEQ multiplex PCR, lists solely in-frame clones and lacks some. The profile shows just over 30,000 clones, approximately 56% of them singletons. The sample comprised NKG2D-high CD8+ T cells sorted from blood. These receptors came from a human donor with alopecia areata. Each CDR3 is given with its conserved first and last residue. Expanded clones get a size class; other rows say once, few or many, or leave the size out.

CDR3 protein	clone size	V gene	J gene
CASSFPTSGSPYGQYF	NA	TRBV28	TRBJ2-7
CASTPIRVASGSSNTGELFF	once	TRBV28	TRBJ2-2
CASVEGAGGFNEQFF	NA	TRBV27	TRBJ2-1
CSVEDPESGANVLTF	NA	TRBV29-1	TRBJ2-6
CASSLGIFGTGTEKLFF	NA	TRBV7-8	TRBJ1-4
CAWSVNVGSYNSPLHF	once	TRBV30	TRBJ1-6
CASSSNTEAFF	NA	TRBV27	TRBJ1-1
CASSVLVSPHNEQFF	NA	TRBV7-9	TRBJ2-1
CASRLYGGLSVETQYF	NA	TRBV5-1	TRBJ2-5
CASSFYRTDNTDTQYF	NA	TRBV11-2	TRBJ2-3
CASRLTLGNTGELFF	NA	TRBV28	TRBJ2-2
CAIRGTSGGYEQYF	NA	TRBV10-3	TRBJ2-7
CASSPGQGMNTEAFF	few	TRBV5-1	TRBJ1-1
CASSGDGQGALLFQETQYF	NA	TRBV7-2	TRBJ2-5
CASSDPGQGYSYEQYF	NA	TRBV25-1	TRBJ2-7
CSALSTDTQYF	NA	TRBV20-1	TRBJ2-3
CASTTAYNEQFF	NA	TRBV19	TRBJ2-1
CASRGAEETQYF	few	TRBV28	TRBJ2-5
CASSSGLAGPEFYEQYF	NA	TRBV7-9	TRBJ2-7
CASSLLGGHEQFF	NA	TRBV27	TRBJ2-1